This T cell receptor (beta chain) appears in the sequencing data of a study of T-cell memory formation after mild COVID-19. Across the study: TCR clusters were mostly confined to one donor each.

Sample barcodes and UMIs were carried by the TCR alpha and TCR beta cDNA libraries that 5'RACE generated with constant-segment primers. TCRdb used MiXCR to reprocess the 5' RACE reads, holding one entry per CDR3 protein. The sample yields around 200,000 distinct CDR3 sequences, approximately 17% seen once. Germline CDR1 SGHAT, CDR2 FQNNGV. V dropped 6 bases and J dropped 5 bases, with 16 bases sitting between them. CDR3 length: 14 residues. Sequenced: PBMCs or a T cell subset sorted from them (not recorded which). The TCR originated in a young man who had mild COVID-19 (a few samples of this study predate the infection). Cell type and time point are not known. The chain uses TRBV11-2 and TRBJ2-5; the D is unclear. CDR3 loop: CASRSNRHRETQYF. CDR3 coding DNA: TGTGCCAGCAGGTCAAACCGCCATCGTGAGACCCAGTACTTC.